This T cell receptor beta chain derives from a study of T-cell memory formation after mild COVID-19. The study's findings and limits: A balance of CD4 and CD8 characterized clones contracting day 15 to 85, whereas later expanders leaned CD4+. Contracting CD4+ clones sat mainly in CM and EM; CD8+ in EMRA.

This CDR3 region has 14 residues. In germline, CDR1 is SGHDN, CDR2 FVKESK. V was shortened by 3 bases and J by 1 base, with 8 bases between the two germline ends. This clonotype was seen more than once but under ten times. Antigen unknown. TCRalpha and TCRbeta libraries used 5'RACE with constant-segment primers and UMIs. One entry per CDR3 protein results from TCRdb running MiXCR on the 5' RACE reads. The repertoire holds more than 150,000 distinct CDR3 sequences, with approximately 17% as singletons. The chain links TRBV14 to TRBJ2-3, with D uncertain. This clonotype was sampled from a man between 18 and 35 years old who had mild COVID-19 (a few samples of this study predate the infection). Cell type and time point are not known. Sample: PBMCs or a T cell subset sorted from them (not recorded which). The chain's CDR3 is CASSQRSGTDTQYF. The CDR3 DNA follows: TGTGCCAGCAGCCAGCGCTCTGGCACAGATACGCAGTATTTT.